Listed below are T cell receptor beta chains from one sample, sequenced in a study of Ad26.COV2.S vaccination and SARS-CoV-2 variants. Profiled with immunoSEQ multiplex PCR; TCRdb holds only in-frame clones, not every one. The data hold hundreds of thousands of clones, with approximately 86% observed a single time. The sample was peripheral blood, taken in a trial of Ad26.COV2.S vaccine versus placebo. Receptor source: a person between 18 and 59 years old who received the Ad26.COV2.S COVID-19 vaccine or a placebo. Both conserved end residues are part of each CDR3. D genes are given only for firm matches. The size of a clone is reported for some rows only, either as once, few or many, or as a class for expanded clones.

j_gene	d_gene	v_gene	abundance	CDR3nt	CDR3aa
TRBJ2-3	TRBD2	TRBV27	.	TGTGCCAGCAGTCGCGGGGGGTACACAGATACGCAGTATTTT	CASSRGGYTDTQYF
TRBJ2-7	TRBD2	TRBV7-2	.	TGTGCCAGCAGCTCCGCCGGACTAGCCTACGAGCAGTACTTC	CASSSAGLAYEQYF
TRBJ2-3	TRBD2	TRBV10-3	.	TGTGCCATCAGTGTAGGAGCGGGAGGGAGGACAGATACGCAGTATTTT	CAISVGAGGRTDTQYF
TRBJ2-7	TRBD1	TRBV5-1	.	TGCGCCAGCAGCTTGGCCGTCCCCAGGGGGCAATACGAGCAGTACTTC	CASSLAVPRGQYEQYF
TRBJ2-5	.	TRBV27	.	TGTGCCAGCAGATACGCACAGGGAAGAGAGACCCAGTACTTC	CASRYAQGRETQYF
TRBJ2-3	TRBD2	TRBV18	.	TGTGCCAGCTCACGGGAGAGCGGGATGTTTGCAGATACGCAGTATTTT	CASSRESGMFADTQYF
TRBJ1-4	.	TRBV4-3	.	TGCGCCAGCAGCCAAGGGAGTCGGGACATATATGAAAAACTGTTTTTT	CASSQGSRDIYEKLFF
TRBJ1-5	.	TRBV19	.	TGTGCCAGTACCCCGGGGAAGGCGCCCCAGCATTTT	CASTPGKAPQHF
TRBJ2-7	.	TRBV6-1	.	TGTGCCAGCAGTGAGTTGCGGGAGCAGTACTTC	CASSELREQYF
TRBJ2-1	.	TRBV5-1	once	TGCGCCAGCAGCCCTGTCATGGGTGAGCAGTTCTTC	CASSPVMGEQFF
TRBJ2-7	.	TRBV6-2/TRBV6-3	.	TGTGCCAGCAGTTACCCCGTCGGGTCAGACCACTACGAGCAGTACTTC	CASSYPVGSDHYEQYF
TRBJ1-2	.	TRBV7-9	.	TGTGCCAGCAGTCTCGGGACCCTCTATGGCTACACCTTC	CASSLGTLYGYTF
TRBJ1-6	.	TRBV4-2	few	TGTGCCAGCAGCCAAGGATTAAATGTTCGTCCACCCCTCCACTTT	CASSQGLNVRPPLHF
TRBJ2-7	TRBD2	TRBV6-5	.	TGTGCCAGCCGATTGGGCGGGGGGTCCTACGAGCAGTACTTC	CASRLGGGSYEQYF
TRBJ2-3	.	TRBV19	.	TGTGCCAGTAACGGAGGGATCCCCACCCAGCCGCAGTATTTT	CASNGGIPTQPQYF
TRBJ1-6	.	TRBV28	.	TGTGCCAGCAGTCCAACAGTTAATTCACCCCTCCACTTT	CASSPTVNSPLHF
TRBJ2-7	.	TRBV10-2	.	TGCGCCAGCAGTGAGGACAGAGAGCAGTACTTC	CASSEDREQYF
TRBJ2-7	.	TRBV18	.	TGTGCCAGCTCAAGTGGACAGGCGGGAGCGGCCGAGCAGTACTTC	CASSSGQAGAAEQYF
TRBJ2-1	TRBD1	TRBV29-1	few	TGCAGCGTTGCTCTTCAGGGGGCGCATAATGAGCAGTTCTTC	CSVALQGAHNEQFF
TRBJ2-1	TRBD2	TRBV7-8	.	TGTGCCAGCAGCTTAGTGTCTAGCGGATTCTACAATGAGCAGTTCTTC	CASSLVSSGFYNEQFF
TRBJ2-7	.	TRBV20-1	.	TGCAGTGCTAGTGATCGCAACTCCCGCGGGCAGTACTTC	CSASDRNSRGQYF
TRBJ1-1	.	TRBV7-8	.	TGTGCCAGCAGGAATTCGGGGGGTAGTACTGAAGCTTTCTTT	CASRNSGGSTEAFF
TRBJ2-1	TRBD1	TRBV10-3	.	TGTGCCATCAGTCCCCTCCCGGCAGGGACAGGGGACTATGAGCAGTTCTTC	CAISPLPAGTGDYEQFF
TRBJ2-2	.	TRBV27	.	TGTGCCAGCAGGGTAGGGGGCGGGGAGCTGTTTTTT	CASRVGGGELFF
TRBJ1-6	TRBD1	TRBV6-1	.	TGTGCCAGCAGTGGTCCCGGGACAGGGAGCTCCTATAATTCACCCCTCCACTTT	CASSGPGTGSSYNSPLHF
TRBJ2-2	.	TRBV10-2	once	TGCGCCAGCAGCCGGACAAACGCGAACACCGGGGAGCTGTTTTTT	CASSRTNANTGELFF
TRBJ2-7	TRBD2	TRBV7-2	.	TGTGCCAGCAGCTTAGCGACTAGCGGTTACTCCTACGAGCAGTACTTC	CASSLATSGYSYEQYF
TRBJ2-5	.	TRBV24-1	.	TGTGCCACCAGTGATCATCGACAGGGAGGGGAGACCCAGTACTTC	CATSDHRQGGETQYF
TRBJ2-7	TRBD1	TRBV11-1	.	TGTGCCAGCAGCTTAGCGGGGGACAGGGGAGACGAGCAGTACTTC	CASSLAGDRGDEQYF
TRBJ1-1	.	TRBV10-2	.	TGCGCCAGCAGTGAGGCAGGGTTCACTGAAGCTTTCTTT	CASSEAGFTEAFF
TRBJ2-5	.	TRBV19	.	TGTGCCAGTAGCCGGGTGGAGGTCGGAGGAGAGACCCAGTACTTC	CASSRVEVGGETQYF
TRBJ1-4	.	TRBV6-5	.	TGTGCCAGCAGTACCTACGGGGGGGCTAATGAAAAACTGTTTTTT	CASSTYGGANEKLFF
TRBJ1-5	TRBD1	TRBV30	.	TGTGCCTGGAGACAGGGGTTTAGGCAGCCCCAGCATTTT	CAWRQGFRQPQHF
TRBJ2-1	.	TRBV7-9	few	TGTGCCAGCAGCTTAGTATCAGAGAAAGGAGCCTACAATGAGCAGTTCTTC	CASSLVSEKGAYNEQFF
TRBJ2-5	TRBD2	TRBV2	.	TGTGCCAGCAGGCGACTAGCGGGGGGGCCCTTTGAGACCCAGTACTTC	CASRRLAGGPFETQYF
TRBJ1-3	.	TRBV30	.	TGTGCCTGGAGCGACTCTCCGGGCCTGCGAAACACCATATATTTT	CAWSDSPGLRNTIYF